This entry concerns a single T cell receptor (beta chain). TCRdb keeps only in-frame clones here, not all; method: immunoSEQ multiplex PCR. The table shows about 250,000 clones, with more than 75% occurring only once. Per the germline V gene, CDR1 is SGHDT and CDR2 is YYEEEE. V dropped 4 bases and J dropped 4; count of bases not matched to a gene: 8. There are 15 residues in the CDR3. This sample is part of a study of blood T cell repertoires in COVID-19. At the level of the study: Collection of acute and convalescent COVID-19 samples took place in the United States, Italy and Spain.

Membership in each cohort depended on participant-reported clinical history. This chain joins TRBV5-6 and TRBJ2-3; 8 bases map to TRBD1. This sequence was found in a woman aged 50 to 60 who had been exposed to COVID-19. Sequences were obtained from PBMCs or T cells enriched from blood (not recorded which). Here the CDR3 reads CASSQKGTGPDTQYF. Written as DNA, the CDR3 is TGTGCCAGCAGCCAGAAGGGGACAGGCCCAGATACGCAGTATTTT.